This entry concerns a single T cell receptor beta chain. The CDR3 is 18 amino acids. The J segment lost 5 bases and the V segment lost 2 bases, leaving 17 bases of the junction unmatched. Germline loops: CDR1 SGHDN, CDR2 FVKESK. Both 60 Vbeta primers and 13 Jbeta primers went into the PCR. The data were produced by immunoSEQ multiplex PCR, yet TCRdb's version contains in-frame clones alone and is incomplete. This listing includes 110,000 to 150,000 clones. The sample belongs to a study of cytomegalovirus exposure and HLA in healthy donors. While unrecorded immune exposures were likely, the donors were nominally healthy when sampled.

This sequence joins TRBV14 and TRBJ1-1; 7 bases fit TRBD1. The TCR originated in a male donor in good health and CMV-seronegative. Sequences were obtained from PBMCs. The DNA for the CDR3 is TGTGCCAGCAGCCAAAGAAGCAGCCAACCCTCAGGGGGTACTGAAGCTTTCTTT. Translation: CASSQRSSQPSGGTEAFF.